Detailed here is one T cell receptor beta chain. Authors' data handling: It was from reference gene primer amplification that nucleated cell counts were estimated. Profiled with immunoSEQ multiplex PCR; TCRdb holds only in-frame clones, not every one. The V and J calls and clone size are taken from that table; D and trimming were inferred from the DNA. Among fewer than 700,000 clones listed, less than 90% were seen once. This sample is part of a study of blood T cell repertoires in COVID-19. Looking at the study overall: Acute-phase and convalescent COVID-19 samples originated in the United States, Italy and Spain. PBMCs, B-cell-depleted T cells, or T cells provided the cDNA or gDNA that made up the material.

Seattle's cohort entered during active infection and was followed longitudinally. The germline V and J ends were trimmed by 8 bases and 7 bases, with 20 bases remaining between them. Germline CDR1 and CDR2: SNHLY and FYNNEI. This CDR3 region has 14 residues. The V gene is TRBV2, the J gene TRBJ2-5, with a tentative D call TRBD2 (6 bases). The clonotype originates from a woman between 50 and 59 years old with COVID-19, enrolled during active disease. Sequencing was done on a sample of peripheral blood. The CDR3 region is CASGGRDLGGTQYF. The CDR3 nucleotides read TGTGCCAGCGGGGGGAGAGACTTGGGGGGGACCCAGTACTTC.